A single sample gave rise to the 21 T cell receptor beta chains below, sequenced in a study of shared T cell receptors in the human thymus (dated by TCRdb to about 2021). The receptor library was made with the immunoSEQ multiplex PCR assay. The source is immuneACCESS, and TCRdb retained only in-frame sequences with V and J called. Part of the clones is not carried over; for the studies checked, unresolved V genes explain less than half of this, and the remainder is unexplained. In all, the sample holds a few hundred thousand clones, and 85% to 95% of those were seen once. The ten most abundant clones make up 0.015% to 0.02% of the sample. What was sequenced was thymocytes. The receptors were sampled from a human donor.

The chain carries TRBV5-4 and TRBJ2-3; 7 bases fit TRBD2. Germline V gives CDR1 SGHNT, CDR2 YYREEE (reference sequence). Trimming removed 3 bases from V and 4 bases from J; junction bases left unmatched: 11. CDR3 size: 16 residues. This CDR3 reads CASSCRAGRVADTQYF. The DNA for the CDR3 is TGTGCCAGCAGCTGCCGGGCAGGGAGGGTAGCAGATACGCAGTATTTT.

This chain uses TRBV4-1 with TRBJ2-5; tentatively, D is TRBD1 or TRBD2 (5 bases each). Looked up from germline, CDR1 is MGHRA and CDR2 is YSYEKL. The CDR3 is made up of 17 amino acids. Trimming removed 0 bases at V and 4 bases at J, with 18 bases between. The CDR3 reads CASSQDIEGSKAETQYF. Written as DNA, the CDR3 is TGCGCCAGCAGCCAAGATATCGAGGGGAGTAAAGCAGAGACCCAGTACTTC.

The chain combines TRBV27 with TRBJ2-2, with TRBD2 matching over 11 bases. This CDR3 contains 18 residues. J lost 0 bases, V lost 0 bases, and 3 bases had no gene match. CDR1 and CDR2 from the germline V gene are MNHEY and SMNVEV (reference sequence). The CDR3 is CASSLSLGLAANTGELFF. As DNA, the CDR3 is TGTGCCAGCAGTTTATCCCTGGGACTAGCGGCGAACACCGGGGAGCTGTTTTTT.

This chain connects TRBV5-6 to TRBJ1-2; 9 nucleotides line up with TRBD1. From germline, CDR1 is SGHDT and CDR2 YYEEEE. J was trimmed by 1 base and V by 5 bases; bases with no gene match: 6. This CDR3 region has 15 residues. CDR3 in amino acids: CASRQGASGNYGYTF. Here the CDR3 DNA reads TGTGCCAGCAGACAGGGGGCCTCCGGTAACTATGGCTACACCTTC.

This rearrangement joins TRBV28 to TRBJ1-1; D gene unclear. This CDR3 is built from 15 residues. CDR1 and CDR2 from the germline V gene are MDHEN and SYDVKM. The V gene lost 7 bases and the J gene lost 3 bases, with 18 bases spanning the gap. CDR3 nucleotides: TGTGCCAGCACCTTTCCCGAGCCAGGCTACACTGAAGCTTTCTTT. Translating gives CASTFPEPGYTEAFF.

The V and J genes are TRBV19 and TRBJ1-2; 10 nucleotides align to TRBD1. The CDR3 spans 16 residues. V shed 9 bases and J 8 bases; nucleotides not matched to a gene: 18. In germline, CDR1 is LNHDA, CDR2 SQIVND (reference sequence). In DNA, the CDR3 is TGTGCCAGGGCGACAGGGGGCGATCCTCTCTGCTCCGGCTACACCTTC. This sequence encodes CARATGGDPLCSGYTF.

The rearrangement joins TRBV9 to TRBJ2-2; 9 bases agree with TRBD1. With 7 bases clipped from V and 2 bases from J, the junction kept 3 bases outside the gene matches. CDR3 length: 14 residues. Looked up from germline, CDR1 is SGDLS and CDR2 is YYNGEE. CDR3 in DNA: TGTGCCAGCGGACAGGGGCTAAACACCGGGGAGCTGTTTTTT. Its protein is CASGQGLNTGELFF.

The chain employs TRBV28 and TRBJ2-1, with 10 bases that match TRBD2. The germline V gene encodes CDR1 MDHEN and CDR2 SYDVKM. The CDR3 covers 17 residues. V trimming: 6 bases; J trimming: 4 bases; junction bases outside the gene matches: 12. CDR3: CASSPYTRLAGYNEQFF. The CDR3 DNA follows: TGTGCCAGCAGCCCCTATACCCGACTAGCGGGTTACAATGAGCAGTTCTTC.

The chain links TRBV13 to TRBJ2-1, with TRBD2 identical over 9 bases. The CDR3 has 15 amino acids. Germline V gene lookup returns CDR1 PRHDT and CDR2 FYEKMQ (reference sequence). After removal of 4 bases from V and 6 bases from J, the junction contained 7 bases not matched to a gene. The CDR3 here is CASSSGLAGSNEQFF. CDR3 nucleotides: TGTGCCAGCAGCTCAGGGCTAGCGGGAAGCAATGAGCAGTTCTTC.

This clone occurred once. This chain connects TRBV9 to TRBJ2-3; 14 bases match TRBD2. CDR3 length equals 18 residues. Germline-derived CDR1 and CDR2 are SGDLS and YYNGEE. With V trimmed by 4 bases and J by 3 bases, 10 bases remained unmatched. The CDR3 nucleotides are TGTGCCAGCAGCCTCGGACTAGCGGGAGGAGGAAAGACAGATACGCAGTATTTT. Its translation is CASSLGLAGGGKTDTQYF.

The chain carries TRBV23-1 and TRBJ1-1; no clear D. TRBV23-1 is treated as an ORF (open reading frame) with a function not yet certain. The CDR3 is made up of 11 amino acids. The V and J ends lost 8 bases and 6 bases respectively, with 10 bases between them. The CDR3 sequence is CASLDNAEAFF. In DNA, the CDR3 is TGCGCCAGCCTCGACAATGCTGAAGCTTTCTTT.

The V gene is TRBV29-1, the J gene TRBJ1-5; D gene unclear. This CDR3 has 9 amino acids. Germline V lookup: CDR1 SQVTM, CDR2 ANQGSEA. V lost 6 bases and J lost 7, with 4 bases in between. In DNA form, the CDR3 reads TGCAGCGTACACCAGCCCCAGCATTTT. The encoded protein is CSVHQPQHF.

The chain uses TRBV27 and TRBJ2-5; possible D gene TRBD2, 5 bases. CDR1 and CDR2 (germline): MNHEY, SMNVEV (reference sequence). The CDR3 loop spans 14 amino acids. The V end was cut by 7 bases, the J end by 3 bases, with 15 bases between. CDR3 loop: CASTLSGNEETQYF. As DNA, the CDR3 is TGTGCCAGCACCTTATCCGGGAACGAAGAGACCCAGTACTTC.

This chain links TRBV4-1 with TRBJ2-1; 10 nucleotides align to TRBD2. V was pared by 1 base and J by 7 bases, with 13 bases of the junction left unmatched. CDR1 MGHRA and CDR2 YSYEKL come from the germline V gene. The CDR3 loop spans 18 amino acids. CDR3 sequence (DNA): TGCGCCAGCAGCCAAGGGCTCCGACTAGCGGGTCTGGGGAATGAGCAGTTCTTC. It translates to CASSQGLRLAGLGNEQFF.

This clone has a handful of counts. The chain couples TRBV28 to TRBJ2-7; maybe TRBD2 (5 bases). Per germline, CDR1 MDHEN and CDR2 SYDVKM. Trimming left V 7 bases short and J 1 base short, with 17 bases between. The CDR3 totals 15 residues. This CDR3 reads CASIWVGGSSYEQYF. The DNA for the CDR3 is TGTGCCAGCATTTGGGTTGGCGGGTCTTCCTACGAGCAGTACTTC.

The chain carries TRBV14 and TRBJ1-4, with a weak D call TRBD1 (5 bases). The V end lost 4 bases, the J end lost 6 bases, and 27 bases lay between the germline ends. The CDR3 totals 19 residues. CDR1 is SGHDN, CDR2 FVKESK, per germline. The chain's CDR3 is CASSRDHRLPGTLDEKLFF. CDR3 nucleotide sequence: TGTGCCAGCAGCCGCGACCACAGACTTCCCGGGACTCTCGATGAAAAACTGTTTTTT. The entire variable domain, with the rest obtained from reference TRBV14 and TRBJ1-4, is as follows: EAGVTQFPSHSVIEKGQTVTLRCDPISGHDNLYWYRRVMGKEIKFLLHFVKESKQDESGMPNNRFLAERTGGTYSTLKVQPAELEDSGVYFCASSRDHRLPGTLDEKLFFGSGTQLSVL.

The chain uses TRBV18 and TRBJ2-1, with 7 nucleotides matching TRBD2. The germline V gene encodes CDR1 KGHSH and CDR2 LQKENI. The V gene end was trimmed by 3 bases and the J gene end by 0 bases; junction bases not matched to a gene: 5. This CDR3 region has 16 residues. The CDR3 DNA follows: TGTGCCAGCTCACCCGGCGGGAGCAACTCCTACAATGAGCAGTTCTTC. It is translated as CASSPGGSNSYNEQFF.

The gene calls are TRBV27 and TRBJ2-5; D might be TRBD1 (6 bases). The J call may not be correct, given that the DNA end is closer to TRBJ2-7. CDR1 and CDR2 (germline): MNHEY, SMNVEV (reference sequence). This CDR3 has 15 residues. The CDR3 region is CASSLSTGWTYEQYF. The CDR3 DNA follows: TGTGCCAGCAGTTTATCTACAGGGTGGACCTACGAGCAGTACTTC.

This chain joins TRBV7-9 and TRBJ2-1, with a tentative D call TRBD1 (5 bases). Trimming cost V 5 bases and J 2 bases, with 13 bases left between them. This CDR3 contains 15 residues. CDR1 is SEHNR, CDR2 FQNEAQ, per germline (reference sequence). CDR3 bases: TGTGCCAGCAGCCGCCCTGGACACCCCTACAATGAGCAGTTCTTC. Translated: CASSRPGHPYNEQFF.

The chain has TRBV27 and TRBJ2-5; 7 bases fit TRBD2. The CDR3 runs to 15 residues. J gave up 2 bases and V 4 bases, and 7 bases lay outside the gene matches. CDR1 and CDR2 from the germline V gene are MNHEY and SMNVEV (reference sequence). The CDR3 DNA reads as TGTGCCAGCAGTTCGCAACTAGCGCAGCAAGAGACCCAGTACTTC. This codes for CASSSQLAQQETQYF.

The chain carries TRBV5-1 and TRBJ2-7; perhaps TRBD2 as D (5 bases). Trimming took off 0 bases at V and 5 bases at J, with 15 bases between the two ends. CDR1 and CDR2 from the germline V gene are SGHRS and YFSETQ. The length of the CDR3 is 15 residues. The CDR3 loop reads CASSLAASLPHEQYF. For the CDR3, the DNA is TGCGCCAGCAGCTTGGCGGCTAGCCTACCCCACGAGCAGTACTTC.